This T cell receptor (beta chain) was retrieved from a study of blood T cell repertoires in COVID-19. For the study at large: Sources were T cells, B-cell-depleted T cells, or PBMCs; the material itself was cDNA or gDNA.

Study processing details: Amplification of reference gene primers was used by the study to estimate nucleated cell counts. Sequencing used immunoSEQ multiplex PCR; TCRdb keeps in-frame clones, though not all of them. V, J and clone size were drawn from that table, and D and trimming were deduced from the DNA. The table shows around 100,000 clones, with about 91% occurring only once. CDR3 length: 17 residues. V lost 1 base, J lost 0 bases, and 4 bases stayed unmatched. Germline V gives CDR1 SGHVS, CDR2 FQNEAQ. The sample consisted of peripheral blood. This receptor was identified in a human donor in a cohort sampled during active COVID-19. The chain uses TRBV7-8 and TRBJ2-3, with 10 bases identical to TRBD2. DNA of the CDR3: TGTGCCAGCAGCTTAGACGAGCGGGGGGGTAGCACAGATACGCAGTATTTT. Protein sequence: CASSLDERGGSTDTQYF.